The 10 T cell receptor beta chains below come from one sample, sequenced in a study of blood T cell repertoires in COVID-19. Clones were sequenced by immunoSEQ multiplex PCR, and TCRdb holds only the in-frame ones, with some missing. The table shows hundreds of thousands of clones, with under 95% occurring only once. Material: PBMCs or T cells enriched from blood (not recorded which). The receptors stem from a man aged 55 to 70 who had recovered from COVID-19.

In this sample, this clone turned up a few times. V gene TRBV6-2 or TRBV6-3 combines with J gene TRBJ1-2; D unresolved. Trimming shortened V by 5 bases and J by 0 bases, and 7 bases separated the two germline ends. The germline gives CDR1 MNHEY, CDR2 SVGEGT. CDR3 length: 13 residues. CDR3 loop: CASSAETNYGYTF. CDR3 bases: TGTGCCAGCAGTGCAGAAACTAACTATGGCTACACCTTC.

V is TRBV30 and J is TRBJ2-1, with TRBD2 identical over 8 bases. The ends lost 7 bases at V and 9 bases at J; junction bases unmatched: 8. The CDR3 is 12 amino acids. The germline V gene encodes CDR1 GTSNPN and CDR2 SVGIG (reference sequence). CDR3 nucleotide sequence: TGTGCCTCTTGGACTAGCCCCCTTGAGCAGTTCTTC. It is translated as CASWTSPLEQFF.

The V gene is TRBV7-2, the J gene TRBJ1-1; D is unresolved. The CDR3 sequence is 11 residues long. Trimming cost V 5 bases and J 2 bases, with 3 bases left between them. Per the germline V gene, CDR1 is SGHTA and CDR2 is FQGNSA. The CDR3 sequence is CASSINTEAFF. The CDR3 DNA sequence: TGTGCCAGCAGCATAAACACTGAAGCTTTCTTT. The variable domain in full, completed from reference TRBV7-2 and TRBJ1-1, reads GAGVSQSPSNKVTEKGKDVELRCDPISGHTALYWYRQSLGQGLEFLIYFQGNSAPDKSGLPSDRFSAERTGGSVSTLTIQRTQQEDSAVYLCASSINTEAFFGQGTRLTVV.

This clone was detected only a few times. V gene TRBV6-6 combines with J gene TRBJ1-1; D is unclear. Per germline, CDR1 MNHNY and CDR2 SVGAGI (reference sequence). V gave up 6 bases and J gave up 3 bases, with 11 bases separating them. This CDR3 has 13 amino acids. CDR3 bases: TGTGCCAGCAGCACAGACACGCACACTGAAGCTTTCTTT. It encodes CASSTDTHTEAFF.

J is TRBJ1-1 and V is TRBV6-1; no clear D. Deletions cut 4 bases from V and 0 bases from J, with 18 bases between. The CDR3 runs 17 residues. Looked up from germline, CDR1 is MNHNS and CDR2 is SASEGT. CDR3 bases: TGTGCCAGCAGTGCCCCCCTGGGCGGGAGCATGAACACTGAAGCTTTCTTT. It yields the protein CASSAPLGGSMNTEAFF.

V is TRBV19 and J is TRBJ1-1; 7 nucleotides agree with TRBD1. Germline V gene sequence: CDR1 LNHDA, CDR2 SQIVND (reference sequence). The CDR3 has 12 amino acids. The trim removed 7 bases at V and 1 base at J, leaving 0 bases unmatched. The CDR3 reads CASNRGNTEAFF. CDR3 in DNA: TGTGCCAGTAACAGGGGGAACACTGAAGCTTTCTTT.

The chain carries TRBV2 and TRBJ2-5, with 10 bases identical to TRBD2. From germline, CDR1 is SNHLY and CDR2 FYNNEI. The CDR3 covers 15 residues. Trimming at V came to 10 bases and at J to 5 bases, leaving 13 bases not matched to a gene. The CDR3 DNA is TGTGCCACGAGCTTGGAGCGGGGGGGCAGTGAGACCCAGTACTTC. Its translation is CATSLERGGSETQYF.

The chain is built from TRBV9 and TRBJ2-1, with TRBD2 identical over 10 bases. Germline CDR1 is SGDLS and CDR2 is YYNGEE. CDR3 length: 15 amino acids. The junction had 5 bases not matched to a gene; V was cut back by 4 bases and J by 4 bases. This chain's CDR3 is CASSSTSGTYNEQFF. DNA of the CDR3: TGTGCCAGCAGCTCTACTAGCGGGACTTACAATGAGCAGTTCTTC.

The V call is TRBV12-3 or TRBV12-4, the J call TRBJ2-3, with 9 bases that match TRBD2. This CDR3 spans 12 amino acids. V was pared by 6 bases and J by 11 bases, with 6 bases of the junction left unmatched. CDR3 sequence: CASRPGTSMQYF. Here the CDR3 DNA reads TGTGCCAGCAGGCCAGGGACTAGCATGCAGTATTTT.

This chain joins TRBV7-9 and TRBJ1-2, with TRBD1 as a possible D gene (6 bases). Germline assignment: CDR1 SEHNR and CDR2 FQNEAQ (reference sequence). The V end lost 4 bases, the J end lost 5 bases, and 17 bases lay between the germline ends. The CDR3 extends over 15 amino acids. CDR3 protein: CASSSDTGHLYGYTF. The CDR3 bases are TGTGCCAGCAGCTCGGATACGGGACACCTGTATGGCTACACCTTC.